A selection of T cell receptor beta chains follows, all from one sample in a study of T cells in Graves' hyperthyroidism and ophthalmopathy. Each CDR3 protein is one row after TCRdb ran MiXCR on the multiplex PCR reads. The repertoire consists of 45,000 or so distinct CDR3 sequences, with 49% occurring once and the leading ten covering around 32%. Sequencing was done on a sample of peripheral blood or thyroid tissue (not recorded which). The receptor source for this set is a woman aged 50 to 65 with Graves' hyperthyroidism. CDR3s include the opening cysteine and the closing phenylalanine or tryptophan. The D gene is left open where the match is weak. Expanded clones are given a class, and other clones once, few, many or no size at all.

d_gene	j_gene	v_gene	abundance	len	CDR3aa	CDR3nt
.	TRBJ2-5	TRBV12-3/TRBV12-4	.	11	CASGSEETQYF	TGTGCCAGCGGGAGCGAAGAGACCCAGTACTTC
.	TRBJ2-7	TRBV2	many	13	CASSESVLYEQYF	TGTGCCAGCAGTGAATCGGTACTCTACGAGCAGTACTTC
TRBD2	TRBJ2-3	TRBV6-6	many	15	CASIPSGRATDTQYF	TGTGCCAGCATTCCTAGCGGGAGGGCCACAGATACGCAGTATTTT
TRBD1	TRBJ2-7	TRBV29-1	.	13	CSVEKGQGHEQYF	TGCAGCGTTGAAAAAGGACAGGGCCACGAGCAGTACTTC
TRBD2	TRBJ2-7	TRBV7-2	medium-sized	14	CASSFPGLGYEQYF	TGTGCCAGCAGCTTTCCGGGACTAGGCTACGAGCAGTACTTC
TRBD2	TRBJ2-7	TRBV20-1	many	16	CSAPARRTSGAVKQYF	TGCAGTGCTCCGGCCCGGAGGACTAGCGGGGCGGTTAAGCAGTACTTC
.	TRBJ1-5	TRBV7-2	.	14	CASSLDGSNQPQHF	TGTGCCAGCAGCTTGGACGGTAGCAATCAGCCCCAGCATTTT
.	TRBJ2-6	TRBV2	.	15	CASSGTAFGANVLTF	TGTGCCAGCAGCGGAACAGCGTTTGGGGCCAACGTCCTGACTTTC
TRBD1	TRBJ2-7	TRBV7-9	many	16	CASSLFWGQGAREQYF	TGTGCCAGCAGCTTATTCTGGGGACAGGGGGCGCGGGAGCAGTACTTC
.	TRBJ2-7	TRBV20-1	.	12	CSARDPQKEQYF	TGCAGTGCTAGAGACCCTCAAAAGGAGCAGTACTTC
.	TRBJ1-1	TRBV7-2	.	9	CASSEDWGF	TGTGCCAGCAGCGAGGACTGGGGGTTT
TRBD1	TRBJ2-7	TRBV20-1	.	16	CSAGGRDRVRSYEQYF	TGCAGTGCTGGGGGGCGGGACAGGGTACGATCCTACGAGCAGTACTTC
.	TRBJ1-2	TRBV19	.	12	CASRGGARGYTF	TGTGCCAGTAGAGGAGGGGCACGAGGCTACACCTTC
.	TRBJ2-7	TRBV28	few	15	CASSLEVYSSYEQYF	TGTGCCAGCAGTTTAGAAGTTTATAGCTCCTACGAGCAGTACTTC
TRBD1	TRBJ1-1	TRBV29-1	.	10	CSVEGQGAFF	TGCAGCGTTGAGGGACAGGGGGCTTTCTTT
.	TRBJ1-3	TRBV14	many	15	CASSPDPGPGNTIYF	TGTGCCAGCAGCCCAGACCCGGGACCTGGAAACACCATATATTTT